The sequence of this T cell receptor (beta chain) was determined in a study of blood T cell repertoires in COVID-19. This table comes from immunoSEQ multiplex PCR, and its TCRdb copy is limited to in-frame clones, with some not included. The sample shows about 62,000 clones, 65% to 85% of them seen only once. The receptor comes from a human donor in a cohort sampled during active COVID-19. The sequencing input was peripheral blood.

The CDR3 spells CASSSGTGRQETQYF. The CDR3 DNA is TGTGCCAGCAGCTCCGGGACAGGGAGGCAAGAGACCCAGTACTTC. This sequence joins TRBV11-2 and TRBJ2-5; 9 bases map to TRBD1. The CDR3 contains 15 residues. Per the germline V gene, CDR1 is SGHAT and CDR2 is FQNNGV. The V gene end was trimmed by 4 bases and the J gene end by 2 bases; junction bases not matched to a gene: 5. Using reference TRBV11-2 and TRBJ2-5 for the parts outside the CDR3, the full variable domain is EAGVAQSPRYKIIEKRQSVAFWCNPISGHATLYWYQQILGQGPKLLIQFQNNGVVDDSQLPKDRFSAERLKGVDSTLKIQPAKLEDSAVYLCASSSGTGRQETQYFGPGTRLLVL.